This T cell receptor beta chain was captured by sequencing in a study of cytomegalovirus exposure and HLA in healthy donors. General study points: V- and J-gene trimming of TCR beta was linked (in a later analysis) to a missense DCLRE1C variant.

V was trimmed by 5 bases and J by 4 bases, leaving 2 bases between them. The CDR3 extends over 10 amino acids. Germline values: CDR1 SEHNR, CDR2 FQNEAQ (reference sequence). In the PCR, 60 Vbeta and 13 Jbeta primers were used. Original methodology: In a later analysis, of some 80 million unique beta chains, 9 million to 11 million appeared in at least two donors. The assay was immunoSEQ multiplex PCR, and TCRdb's table has in-frame clones only and misses some. V and J calls and clone size are given by that table; D and trimming were obtained from the DNA. Of 200,000 to 250,000 clones listed, over 70% were seen once; the top ten hold roughly 0.7%. About this clone: Its matching antigen is unknown.

The sequenced material came from PBMCs. The TCR comes from a boy aged 2 to 10 in good health and CMV-seronegative. The rearrangement links TRBV7-9 to TRBJ1-1, with unresolved D. CDR3 DNA: TGTGCCAGCAGCCGCACTGAAGCTTTCTTT. This codes for CASSRTEAFF.